This TCR beta chain is from a study of blood T cell repertoires in COVID-19 (dated by TCRdb to 2018 to 2020). Regarding the research as a whole: Samples covering the acute and convalescent phases of COVID-19 were provided by collaborators in the United States, Italy and Spain. A freely available public database, intended as a resource for researchers studying the immune response to SARS-CoV-2, is where the repertoires were released. HLA class I and class II types, where available, came from metadata supplied by the sample provider rather than from assay-based typing. The prospective study material was composed of cDNA or gDNA derived from T cells, B-cell-depleted T cells, or PBMCs. The dataset comprised deeply sampled blood TCRbeta repertoires from subjects exposed to, actively infected with, or recovered from COVID-19. The samples were drawn from the first 160 participants of the ongoing ImmuneRACE study and from 1,200 or so subjects provided by 6 global collaborators. Nearly every sample came with metadata listing a de-identified subject ID, COVID-19 status, age in years and sex.

This clone was counted a single time. Its recognized antigen is unknown. Base qualities are missing; no much larger clone stands one base away. TCRbeta CDR3 regions were amplified from genomic DNA by means of the immunoSEQ Assay, a bias-controlled multiplex PCR. The original pipeline was this. Nucleated cell counts per sample were estimated from amplification of reference gene primers within the assay. To quantify the absolute abundance of each unique TCRbeta CDR3 rearrangement, sequence reads were collapsed and filtered. For each sample, productive Simpson clonality was calculated as the square root of Simpson's diversity index across productive rearrangements. The table comes from immuneACCESS by way of TCRdb, which keeps in-frame sequences with V and J called. Part of the clones is missing from these tables; in studies checked, under half for an unresolved V gene and the rest for unknown reasons. V and J calls and clone size come straight from that table; D and trimming were deduced from the DNA. Within this sample are about 66,000 clones, with roughly nine tenths of them counted one time only. About 7.9% of the sample is held by the ten biggest clonotypes.

What the study reported, not specific to this receptor: Clinical and demographic metadata were provided uncurated, with the amount varying by source and participant.

The V end loses 4 bases and the J end loses 4 bases, and a stretch of 18 bases separates them. The CDR3 runs 15 amino acids, cysteine and phenylalanine included. CDR3 DNA is the only sequence kept; it has 45 bases, read in frame from the first base. From the germline V gene, CDR1 is SQVTM and CDR2 is ANQGSEA. The collaborating institutions used their own protocols to collect whole blood in K2EDTA tubes. Collaborator samples were shipped for TCRbeta analysis as frozen whole blood, isolated PBMCs, or DNA extracted from either sample type. Sequences were obtained from peripheral blood. The sequence came from a human donor in a cohort sampled during active COVID-19. The chain employs TRBV29-1 and TRBJ2-3; TRBD2 is possibly the D segment (5 matching bases). This receptor has the CDR3 CSVAFRGYSSDTQYF. The nucleotide sequence reads as follows: TGCAGCGTTGCATTTCGCGGGTACTCCTCAGATACGCAGTATTTT.